The 8 T cell receptor beta chains given below trace back to one sample, sequenced in a study of early T cells in non-severe SARS-CoV-2 infection. TCRdb called the 5' RACE reads again in MiXCR, with one record for every CDR3 protein. The sample comprises roughly 100,000 distinct CDR3 sequences, about an eighth of which are singletons, and 5.5% to 7% rests with the top ten. Sample: whole blood. These receptors came from an adult who was a healthcare worker with PCR-confirmed SARS-CoV-2 infection or an uninfected control (not recorded which).

At least ten counts were recorded for this clonotype. This chain connects TRBV5-4 to TRBJ1-6; D is ambiguous. Germline CDR1 SGHNT, CDR2 YYREEE (reference sequence). Trimming pared 6 bases from V and 9 bases from J, leaving 19 bases between. The CDR3 sequence is 15 residues long. The CDR3 loop reads CASTPSALGGSPLHF. The CDR3 coding sequence is TGTGCCAGCACCCCCTCGGCGCTCGGTGGTTCACCCCTCCACTTT.

This clonotype was seen repeatedly, ten times or more. The V and J genes are TRBV5-1 and TRBJ2-5; D is perhaps TRBD1 (6 bases). With 3 bases removed from V and 5 bases from J, the gap between germline ends came to 17 bases. Germline assignment: CDR1 SGHRS and CDR2 YFSETQ. This CDR3 spans 15 amino acids. The CDR3 here is CASSSSQGRDETQYF. Here the CDR3 DNA reads TGCGCCAGCAGCTCATCACAGGGACGGGACGAGACCCAGTACTTC.

In this sample, this clonotype turned up many times. The J gene is TRBJ2-6, the V gene TRBV29-1, with TRBD1 matching over 9 bases. CDR3 length: 17 amino acids. Unmatched junction bases numbered 13, after V lost 6 bases and J lost 4 bases. From germline, CDR1 is SQVTM and CDR2 ANQGSEA. In DNA, the CDR3 is TGCAGCGTGCGCACGGGACAGGGTGTTACAGGGGCCAACGTCCTGACTTTC. Translated, it gives CSVRTGQGVTGANVLTF.

The V and J genes are TRBV30 and TRBJ1-6; TRBD1 is a possible D gene (5 bases). CDR1 GTSNPN and CDR2 SVGIG come from the germline V gene (reference sequence). The CDR3 loop spans 12 amino acids. The V gene lost 3 bases and the J gene lost 7 bases, with 7 bases spanning the gap. The CDR3 loop reads CAWRRGNSPLHF. Written as DNA, the CDR3 is TGTGCCTGGAGACGGGGCAATTCACCCCTCCACTTT.

This clonotype was seen many times. This chain links TRBV28 with TRBJ1-1; no clear D gene. The germline gives CDR1 MDHEN, CDR2 SYDVKM. This CDR3 region has 13 residues. Trimming left V 6 bases short and J 2 bases short, with 10 bases between. The CDR3 region is CASRSGFNTEAFF. The CDR3 DNA follows: TGTGCCAGCAGATCGGGGTTCAACACTGAAGCTTTCTTT.

This clonotype came up a few times. V is TRBV27 and J is TRBJ1-6, with D maybe TRBD1 (6 bases). Looked up from germline, CDR1 is MNHEY and CDR2 is SMNVEV (reference sequence). This CDR3 has 15 amino acids. V was shortened by 3 bases and J by 6 bases, with 12 bases between the two germline ends. CDR3 DNA sequence: TGTGCCAGCAGTTTTGGCGGCAGGGGTAATTCACCCCTCCACTTT. The encoded protein is CASSFGGRGNSPLHF.

This clonotype was observed at least ten times. This chain joins TRBV4-2 and TRBJ2-3; D not resolved. V was clipped by 0 bases and J by 2 bases, with 6 bases between them. The length of the CDR3 is 14 residues. Germline lookup yields CDR1 LGHNA and CDR2 YNFKEQ. CDR3 in amino acids: CASSQEQNTDTQYF. DNA for the CDR3: TGTGCCAGCAGCCAAGAGCAGAACACAGATACGCAGTATTTT.

This clonotype was observed at least ten times. This chain links TRBV29-1 with TRBJ2-7, with TRBD1 identical over 7 bases. This CDR3 has 13 residues. V lost 6 bases to trimming and J lost 1 base; unmatched junction nucleotides: 6. Per germline, CDR1 SQVTM and CDR2 ANQGSEA. The CDR3 DNA sequence: TGCAGCGTCCTCAGGGGGACATCCTACGAGCAGTACTTC. Amino acid sequence: CSVLRGTSYEQYF.